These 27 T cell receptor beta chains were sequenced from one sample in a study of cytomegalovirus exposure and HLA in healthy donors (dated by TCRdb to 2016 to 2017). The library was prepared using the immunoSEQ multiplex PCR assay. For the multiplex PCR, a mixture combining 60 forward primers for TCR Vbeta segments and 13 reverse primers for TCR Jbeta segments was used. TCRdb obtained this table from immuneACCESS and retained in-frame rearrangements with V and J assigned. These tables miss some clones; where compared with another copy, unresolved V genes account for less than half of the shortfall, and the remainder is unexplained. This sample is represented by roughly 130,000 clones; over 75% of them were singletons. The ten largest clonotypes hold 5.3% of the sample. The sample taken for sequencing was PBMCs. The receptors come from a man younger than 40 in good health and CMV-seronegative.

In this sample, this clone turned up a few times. In nucleotides, the CDR3 is TGCGCCAGCAGCCAAGGTTTAAGCCTAGCGGAATACAATGAGCAGTTCTTC. Encoded protein: CASSQGLSLAEYNEQFF. The chain employs TRBV4-3 and TRBJ2-1; 7 positions match TRBD2. J gave up 4 bases and V 1 base, and 10 bases lay outside the gene matches. This CDR3 spans 17 amino acids. The germline CDR1 and CDR2 sequences are LGHNA and YSLEER.

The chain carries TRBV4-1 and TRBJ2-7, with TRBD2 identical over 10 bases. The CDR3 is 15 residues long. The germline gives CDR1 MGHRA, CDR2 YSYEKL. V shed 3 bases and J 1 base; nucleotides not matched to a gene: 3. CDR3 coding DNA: TGCGCCAGCAGCCAGGGGGGACTAGCGTCCTACGAGCAGTACTTC. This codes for CASSQGGLASYEQYF.

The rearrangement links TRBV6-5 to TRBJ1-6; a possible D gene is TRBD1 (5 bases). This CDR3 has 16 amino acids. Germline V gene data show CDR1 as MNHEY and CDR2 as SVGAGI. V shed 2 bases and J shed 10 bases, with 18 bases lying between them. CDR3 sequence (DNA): TGTGCCAGCAGTTACGCGGGGGGTACCCAGAGATCACCCCTCCACTTT. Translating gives CASSYAGGTQRSPLHF.

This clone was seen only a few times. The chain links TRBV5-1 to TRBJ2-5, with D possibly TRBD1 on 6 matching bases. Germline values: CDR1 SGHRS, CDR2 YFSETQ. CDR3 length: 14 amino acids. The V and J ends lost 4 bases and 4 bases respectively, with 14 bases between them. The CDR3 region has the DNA TGCGCCAGCAGCCACCAGGGGCTAGGAGAGACCCAGTACTTC. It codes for CASSHQGLGETQYF.

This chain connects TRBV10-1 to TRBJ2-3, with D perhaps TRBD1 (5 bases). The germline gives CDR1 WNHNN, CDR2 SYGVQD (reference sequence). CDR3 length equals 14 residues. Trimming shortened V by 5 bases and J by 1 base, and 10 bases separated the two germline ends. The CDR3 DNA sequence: TGCGCCAGCAGTAGGGGATTTGGCACAGATACGCAGTATTTT. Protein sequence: CASSRGFGTDTQYF.

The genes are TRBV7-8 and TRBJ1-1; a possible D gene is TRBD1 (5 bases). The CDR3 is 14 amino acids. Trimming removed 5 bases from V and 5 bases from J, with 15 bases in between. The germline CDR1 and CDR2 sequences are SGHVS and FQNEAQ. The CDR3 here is CASSQREGRTEAFF. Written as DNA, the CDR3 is TGTGCCAGCAGCCAAAGGGAGGGGCGGACTGAAGCTTTCTTT.

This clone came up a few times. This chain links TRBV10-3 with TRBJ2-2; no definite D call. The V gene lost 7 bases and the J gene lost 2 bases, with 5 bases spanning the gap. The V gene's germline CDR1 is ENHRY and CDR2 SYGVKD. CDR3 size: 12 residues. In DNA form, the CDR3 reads TGTGCCATCATGGGCAACACCGGGGAGCTGTTTTTT. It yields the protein CAIMGNTGELFF.

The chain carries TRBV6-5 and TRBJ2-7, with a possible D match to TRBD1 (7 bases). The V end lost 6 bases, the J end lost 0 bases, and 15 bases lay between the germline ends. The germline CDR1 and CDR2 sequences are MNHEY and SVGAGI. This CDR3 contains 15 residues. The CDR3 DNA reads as TGTGCCAGCAGGGCAGGGGGGACACCCTCCTACGAGCAGTACTTC. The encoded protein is CASRAGGTPSYEQYF.

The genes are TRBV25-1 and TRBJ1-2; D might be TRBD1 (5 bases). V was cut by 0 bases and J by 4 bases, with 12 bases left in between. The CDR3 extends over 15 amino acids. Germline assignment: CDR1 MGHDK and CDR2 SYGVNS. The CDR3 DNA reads TGTGCCAGCAGTGAATACGGGGGGGTGATCTATGGCTACACCTTC. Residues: CASSEYGGVIYGYTF.

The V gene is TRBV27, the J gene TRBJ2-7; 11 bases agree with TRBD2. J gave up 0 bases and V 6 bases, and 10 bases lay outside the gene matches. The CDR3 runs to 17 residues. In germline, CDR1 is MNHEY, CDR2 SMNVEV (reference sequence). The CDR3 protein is CASSRLPGTSGSYEQYF. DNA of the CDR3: TGTGCCAGCAGCCGACTCCCCGGGACTAGCGGCTCCTACGAGCAGTACTTC.

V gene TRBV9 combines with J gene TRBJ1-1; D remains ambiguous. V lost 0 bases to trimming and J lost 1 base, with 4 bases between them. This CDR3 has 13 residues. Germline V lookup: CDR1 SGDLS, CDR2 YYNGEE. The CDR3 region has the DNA TGTGCCAGCAGCGTAGGGCCGAACACTGAAGCTTTCTTT. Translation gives CASSVGPNTEAFF.

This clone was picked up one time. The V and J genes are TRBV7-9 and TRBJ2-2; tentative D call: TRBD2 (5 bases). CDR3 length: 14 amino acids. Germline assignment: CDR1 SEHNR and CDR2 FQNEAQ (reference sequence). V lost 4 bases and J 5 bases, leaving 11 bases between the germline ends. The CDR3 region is CASSYVPGTGELFF. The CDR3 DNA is TGTGCCAGCAGCTACGTGCCGGGAACCGGGGAGCTGTTTTTT. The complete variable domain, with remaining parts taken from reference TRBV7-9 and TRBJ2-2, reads DTGVSQNPRHKITKRGQNVTFRCDPISEHNRLYWYRQTLGQGPEFLTYFQNEAQLEKSRLLSDRFSAERPKGSFSTLEIQRTEQGDSAMYLCASSYVPGTGELFFGEGSRLTVL.

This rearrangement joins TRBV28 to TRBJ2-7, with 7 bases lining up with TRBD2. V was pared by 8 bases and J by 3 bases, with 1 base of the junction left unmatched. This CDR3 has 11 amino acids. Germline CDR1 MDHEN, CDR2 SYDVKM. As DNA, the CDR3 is TGTGCCAGCGGGAGGGTCTACGAGCAGTACTTC. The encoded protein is CASGRVYEQYF.

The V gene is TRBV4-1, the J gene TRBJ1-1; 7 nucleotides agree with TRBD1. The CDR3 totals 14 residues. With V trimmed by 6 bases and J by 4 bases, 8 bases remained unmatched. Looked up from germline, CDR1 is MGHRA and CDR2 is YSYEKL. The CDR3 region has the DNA TGCGCCAGCAGGATTATGGGGACAGTCACTGAAGCTTTCTTT. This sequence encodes CASRIMGTVTEAFF.

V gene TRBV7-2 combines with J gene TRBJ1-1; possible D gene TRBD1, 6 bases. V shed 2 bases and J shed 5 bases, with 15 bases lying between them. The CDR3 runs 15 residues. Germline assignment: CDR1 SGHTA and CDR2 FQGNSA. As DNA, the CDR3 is TGTGCCAGCAGCTTACGACTACAGGGAGGGACTGAAGCTTTCTTT. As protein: CASSLRLQGGTEAFF.

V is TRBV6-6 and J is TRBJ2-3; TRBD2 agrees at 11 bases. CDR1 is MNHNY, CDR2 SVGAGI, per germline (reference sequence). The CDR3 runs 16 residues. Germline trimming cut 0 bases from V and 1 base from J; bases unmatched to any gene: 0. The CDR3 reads CASSYSLAGGTDTQYF. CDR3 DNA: TGTGCCAGCAGTTACTCACTAGCGGGGGGCACAGATACGCAGTATTTT.

The CDR3 region has the DNA TGTGCCATAACTAGCGGGACCTACGAGCAGTACTTC. It encodes CAITSGTYEQYF. The V call is TRBV10-3, the J call TRBJ2-7; 10 bases fit TRBD2. The CDR3 contains 12 residues. The germline V gene has CDR1 ENHRY and CDR2 SYGVKD. With V trimmed by 9 bases and J by 2 bases, 1 base remained unmatched.

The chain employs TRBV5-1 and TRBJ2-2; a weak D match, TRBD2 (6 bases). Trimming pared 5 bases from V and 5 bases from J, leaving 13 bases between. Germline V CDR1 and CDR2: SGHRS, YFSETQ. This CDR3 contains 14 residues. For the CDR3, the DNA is TGCGCCAGCAGTCGAGGGGCGGGAACCGGGGAGCTGTTTTTT. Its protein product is CASSRGAGTGELFF.

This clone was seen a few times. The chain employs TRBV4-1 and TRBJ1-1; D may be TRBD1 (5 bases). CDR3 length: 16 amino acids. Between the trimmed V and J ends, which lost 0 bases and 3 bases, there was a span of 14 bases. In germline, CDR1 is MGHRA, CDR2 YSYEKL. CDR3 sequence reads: CASSQDSGGWDTEAFF. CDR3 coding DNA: TGCGCCAGCAGCCAAGACTCGGGGGGGTGGGACACTGAAGCTTTCTTT.

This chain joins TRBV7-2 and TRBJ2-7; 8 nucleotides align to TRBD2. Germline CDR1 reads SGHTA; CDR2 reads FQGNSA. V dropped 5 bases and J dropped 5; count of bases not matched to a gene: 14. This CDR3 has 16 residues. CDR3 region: CASSPGSGIGLHEQYF. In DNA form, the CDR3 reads TGTGCCAGCAGCCCAGGTAGCGGGATAGGGCTCCACGAGCAGTACTTC.

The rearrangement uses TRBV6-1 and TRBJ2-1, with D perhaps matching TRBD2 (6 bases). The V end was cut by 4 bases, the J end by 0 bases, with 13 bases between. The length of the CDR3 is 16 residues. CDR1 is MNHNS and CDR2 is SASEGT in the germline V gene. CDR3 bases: TGTGCCAGCAGTGGACTAGGGAGTACCTCCTACAATGAGCAGTTCTTC. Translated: CASSGLGSTSYNEQFF.

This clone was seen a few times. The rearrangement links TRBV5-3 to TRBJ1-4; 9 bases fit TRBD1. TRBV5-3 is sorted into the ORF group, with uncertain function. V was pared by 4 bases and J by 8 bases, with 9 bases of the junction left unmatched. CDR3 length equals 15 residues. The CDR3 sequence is CARSGGTGRREKLFF. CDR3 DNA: TGTGCCAGAAGCGGGGGGACAGGGAGGAGAGAAAAACTGTTTTTT.

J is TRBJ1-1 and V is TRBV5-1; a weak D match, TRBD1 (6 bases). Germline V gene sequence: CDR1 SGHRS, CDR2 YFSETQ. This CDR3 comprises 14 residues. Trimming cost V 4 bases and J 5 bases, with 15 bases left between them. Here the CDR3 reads CASSADSWATEAFF. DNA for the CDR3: TGCGCCAGCAGCGCGGACAGTTGGGCTACTGAAGCTTTCTTT. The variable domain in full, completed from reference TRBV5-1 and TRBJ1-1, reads KAGVTQTPRYLIKTRGQQVTLSCSPISGHRSVSWYQQTPGQGLQFLFEYFSETQRNKGNFPGRFSGRQFSNSRSEMNVSTLELGDSALYLCASSADSWATEAFFGQGTRLTVV.

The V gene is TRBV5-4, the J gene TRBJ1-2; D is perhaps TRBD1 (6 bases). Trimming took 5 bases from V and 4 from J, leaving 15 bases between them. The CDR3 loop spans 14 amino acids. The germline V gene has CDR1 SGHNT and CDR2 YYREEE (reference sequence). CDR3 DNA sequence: TGTGCCAGCAGGCTAGTACAGGGCCCCTATGGCTACACCTTC. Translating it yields CASRLVQGPYGYTF.

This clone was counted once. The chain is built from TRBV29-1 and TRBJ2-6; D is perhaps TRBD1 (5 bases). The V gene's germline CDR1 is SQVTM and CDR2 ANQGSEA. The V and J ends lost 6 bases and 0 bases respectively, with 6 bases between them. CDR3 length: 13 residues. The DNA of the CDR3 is TGCAGCGTCGACAGCTCTGGGGCCAACGTCCTGACTTTC. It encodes CSVDSSGANVLTF.

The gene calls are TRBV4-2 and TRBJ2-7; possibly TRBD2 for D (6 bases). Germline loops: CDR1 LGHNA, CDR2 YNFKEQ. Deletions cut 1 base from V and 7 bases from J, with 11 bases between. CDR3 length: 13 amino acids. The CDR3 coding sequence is TGTGCCAGCAGCCAAGGGACTCGGGAGGAGCAGTACTTC. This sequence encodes CASSQGTREEQYF.

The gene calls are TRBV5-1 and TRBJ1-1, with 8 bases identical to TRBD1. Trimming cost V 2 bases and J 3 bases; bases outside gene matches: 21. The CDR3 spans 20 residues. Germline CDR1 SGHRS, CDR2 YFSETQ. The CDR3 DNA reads TGCGCCAGCAGCTTTAAATTTGGCGTCAGGGGGCTGGAAGAGGACACTGAAGCTTTCTTT. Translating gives CASSFKFGVRGLEEDTEAFF.